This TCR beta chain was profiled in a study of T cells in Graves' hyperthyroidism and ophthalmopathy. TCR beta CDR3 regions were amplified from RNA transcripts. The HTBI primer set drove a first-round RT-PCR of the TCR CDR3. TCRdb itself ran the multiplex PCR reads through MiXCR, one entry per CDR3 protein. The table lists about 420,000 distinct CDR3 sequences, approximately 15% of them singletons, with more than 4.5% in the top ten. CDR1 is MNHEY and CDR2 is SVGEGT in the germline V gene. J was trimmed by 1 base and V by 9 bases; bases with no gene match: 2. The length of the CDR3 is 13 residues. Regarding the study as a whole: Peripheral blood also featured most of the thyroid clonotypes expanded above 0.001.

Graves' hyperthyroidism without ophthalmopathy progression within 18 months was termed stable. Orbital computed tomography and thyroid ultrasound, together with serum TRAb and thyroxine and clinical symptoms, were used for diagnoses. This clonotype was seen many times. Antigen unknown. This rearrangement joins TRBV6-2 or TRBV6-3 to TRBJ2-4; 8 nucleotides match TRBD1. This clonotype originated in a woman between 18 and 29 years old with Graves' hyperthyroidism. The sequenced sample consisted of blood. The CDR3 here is CARTGEAKNIQYF. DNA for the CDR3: TGTGCCAGGACAGGGGAGGCCAAAAACATTCAGTACTTC.